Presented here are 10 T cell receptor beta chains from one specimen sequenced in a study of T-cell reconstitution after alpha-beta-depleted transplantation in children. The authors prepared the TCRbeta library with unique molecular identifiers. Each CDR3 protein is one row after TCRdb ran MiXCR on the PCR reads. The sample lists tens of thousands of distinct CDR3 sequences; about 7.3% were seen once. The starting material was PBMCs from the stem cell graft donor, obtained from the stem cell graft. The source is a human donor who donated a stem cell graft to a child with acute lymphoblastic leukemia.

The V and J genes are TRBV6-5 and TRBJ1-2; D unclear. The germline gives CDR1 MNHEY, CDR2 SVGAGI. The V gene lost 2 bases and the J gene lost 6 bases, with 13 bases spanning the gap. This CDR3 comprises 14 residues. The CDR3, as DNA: TGTGCCAGCAGTTACACTTTGTCACTGGATGGCTACACCTTC. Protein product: CASSYTLSLDGYTF.

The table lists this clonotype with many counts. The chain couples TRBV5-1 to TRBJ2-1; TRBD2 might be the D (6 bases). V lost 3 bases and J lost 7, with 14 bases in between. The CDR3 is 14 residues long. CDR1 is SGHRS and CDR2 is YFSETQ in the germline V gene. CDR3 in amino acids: CASSYSGGTNEQFF. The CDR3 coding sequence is TGCGCCAGCAGCTATAGCGGTGGGACGAATGAGCAGTTCTTC.

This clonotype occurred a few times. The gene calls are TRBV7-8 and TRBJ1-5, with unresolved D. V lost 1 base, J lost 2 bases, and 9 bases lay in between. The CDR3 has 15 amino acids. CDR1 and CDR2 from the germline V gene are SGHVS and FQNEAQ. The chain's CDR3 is CASSLELNGNQPQHF. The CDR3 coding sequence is TGTGCCAGCAGCTTAGAGTTAAACGGCAATCAGCCCCAGCATTTT.

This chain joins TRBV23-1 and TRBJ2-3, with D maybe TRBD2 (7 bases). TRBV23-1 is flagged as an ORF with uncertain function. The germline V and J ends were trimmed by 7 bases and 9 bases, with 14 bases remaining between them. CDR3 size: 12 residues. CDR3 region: CASIPPGGTQYF. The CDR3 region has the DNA TGCGCCAGCATCCCTCCGGGGGGCACGCAGTATTTT.

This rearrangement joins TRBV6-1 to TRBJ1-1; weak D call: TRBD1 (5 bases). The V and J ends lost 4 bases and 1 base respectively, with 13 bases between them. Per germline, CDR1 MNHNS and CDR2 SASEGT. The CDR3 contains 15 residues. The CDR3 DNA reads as TGTGCCAGCAGTGGCCAGGACATCCGGAACACTGAAGCTTTCTTT. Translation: CASSGQDIRNTEAFF.

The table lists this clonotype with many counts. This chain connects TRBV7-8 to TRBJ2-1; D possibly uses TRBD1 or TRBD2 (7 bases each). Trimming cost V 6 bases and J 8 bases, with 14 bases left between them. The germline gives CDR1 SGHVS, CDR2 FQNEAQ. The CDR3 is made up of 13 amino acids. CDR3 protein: CASRNRGGDEQFF. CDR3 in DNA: TGTGCCAGCAGAAACAGGGGAGGGGATGAGCAGTTCTTC.

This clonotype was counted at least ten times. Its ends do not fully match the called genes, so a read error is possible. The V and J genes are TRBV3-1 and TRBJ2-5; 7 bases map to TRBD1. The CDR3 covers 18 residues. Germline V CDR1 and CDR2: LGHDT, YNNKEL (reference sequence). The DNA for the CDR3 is TGTGCTAGCAGCCAGGTTGGCTTGGGACAGACTTTCCAAGAGACCCAGTACTTC. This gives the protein CASSQVGLGQTFQETQYF.

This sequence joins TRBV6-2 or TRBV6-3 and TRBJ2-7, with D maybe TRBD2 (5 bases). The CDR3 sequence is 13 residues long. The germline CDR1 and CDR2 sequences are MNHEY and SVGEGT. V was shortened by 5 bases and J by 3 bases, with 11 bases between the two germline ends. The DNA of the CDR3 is TGTGCCAGCAGTAGAGGGCATTACTACGAGCAGTACTTC. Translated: CASSRGHYYEQYF.

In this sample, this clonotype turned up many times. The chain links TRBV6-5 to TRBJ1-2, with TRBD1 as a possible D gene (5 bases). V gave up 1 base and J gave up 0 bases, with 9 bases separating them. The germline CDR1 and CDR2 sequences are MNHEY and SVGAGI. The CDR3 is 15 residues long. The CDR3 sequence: CASSYLTASNYGYTF. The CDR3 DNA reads TGTGCCAGCAGTTACTTGACAGCCTCTAACTATGGCTACACCTTC.

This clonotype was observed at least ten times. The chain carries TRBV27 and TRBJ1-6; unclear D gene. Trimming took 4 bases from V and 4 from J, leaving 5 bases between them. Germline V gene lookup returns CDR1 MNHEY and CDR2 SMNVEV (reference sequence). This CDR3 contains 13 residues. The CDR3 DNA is TGTGCCAGCAGTTCCTCGTATAATTCACCCCTCCACTTT. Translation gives CASSSSYNSPLHF.